This T cell receptor beta chain originates from a study of tumor and adjacent non-tumor tissue in lung cancer. Study overall: Patients were aged about 30 to 85, 9 to 10 men and 4 to 6 women, stage I to III.

The template was RNA from unsorted bulk tissue. Study-wide findings and caveats: Tumor repertoires had a smaller top 100 clone share than normal lung.

V lost 5 bases to trimming and J lost 8 bases, with 14 bases between them. The CDR3 loop spans 12 amino acids. The germline V gene has CDR1 SQVTM and CDR2 ANQGSEA. TCRbeta libraries were built with three rounds of nested PCR, modified from ARM-PCR. Via MiXCR, TCRdb re-called the multiplex PCR reads, giving one row per CDR3 protein. This sample has 200,000 to 250,000 distinct CDR3 sequences, with 70% to 75% found just once. With regard to this clonotype: The target antigen is unknown. This may be a read error, as it is one base from a much larger clone.

The sequenced sample consisted of lung tumor tissue. The sequence was obtained from a man in his sixties with non-small cell lung cancer. This chain links TRBV29-1 with TRBJ2-3; perhaps D is TRBD1 or TRBD2 (5 bases each). The CDR3 DNA sequence: TGCAGCGTTCTGAGGGGCTCAGGTACGCAGTATTTT. This translates into CSVLRGSGTQYF.